Sequencing of this TCR beta chain was carried out in a study of blood T cell repertoires in COVID-19. Study information: Whether acute or convalescent, the COVID-19 samples came from the United States, Italy and Spain. PBMCs, B-cell-depleted T cells, or T cells were the source of the cDNA or gDNA that made up the material.

The CDR3 is made up of 13 amino acids. V was pared by 3 bases and J by 2 bases, with 8 bases between. The germline gives CDR1 SGHRS, CDR2 YFSETQ. This clone was seen just once. Per the original data handling: Reference gene primer amplification gave nucleated cell count estimates. Assay: immunoSEQ multiplex PCR; the TCRdb copy retains only in-frame clones and omits some. V and J calls and clone size are copied from that table; D and trimming were computed from the DNA. Of some 180,000 clones listed, approximately 82% are singletons. This receptor was obtained from a human donor in a cohort sampled during active COVID-19. The sequencing input was peripheral blood. The rearrangement links TRBV5-1 to TRBJ1-2; D unclear. The CDR3 sequence is CASSSVPNYGYTF. The CDR3 coding sequence is TGCGCCAGCAGCTCGGTCCCCAACTATGGCTACACCTTC.